The rows below give T cell receptor beta chains drawn from one sample of a study of tumor and adjacent non-tumor tissue in lung cancer. TCRdb fed the multiplex PCR reads into MiXCR, producing one record per CDR3 protein. This table has 65,000 to 80,000 distinct CDR3 sequences, roughly 72% appearing once. Specimen: lung tumor tissue. These receptors originate from a man in his 60s with non-small cell lung cancer. CDR3s leave out the opening cysteine and the closing phenylalanine or tryptophan.

j_gene: TRBJ2-7
v_gene: TRBV20-1
CDR3aa: SGVEEISYEQY

j_gene: TRBJ2-4
v_gene: TRBV20-1
CDR3aa: SARTPMYRGLGIQY

j_gene: TRBJ2-3
v_gene: TRBV5-1
CDR3aa: ASSLAAREWGDTQY

j_gene: TRBJ2-7
v_gene: TRBV7-9
CDR3aa: ASSLAGTSYEQY

j_gene: TRBJ2-1
v_gene: TRBV29-1
CDR3aa: TVGMWGNEQF

j_gene: TRBJ2-1
v_gene: TRBV24-1
CDR3aa: ATSGQAGDEQF

j_gene: TRBJ2-1
v_gene: TRBV20-1
CDR3aa: SARALREVTYNEQF

j_gene: TRBJ1-1
v_gene: TRBV7-2
CDR3aa: ASSPQGASSEAF

j_gene: TRBJ2-3
v_gene: TRBV5-1
CDR3aa: ASSTGQRIHTDTQY

j_gene: TRBJ2-2
v_gene: TRBV11-1
CDR3aa: SSSYISGTGELF

j_gene: TRBJ2-3
v_gene: TRBV5-1
CDR3aa: ASSLKLSSTDTQY

j_gene: TRBJ1-1
v_gene: TRBV28
CDR3aa: ARSLPENNEAF

j_gene: TRBJ1-5
v_gene: TRBV6-1
CDR3aa: ASRSTWDSNQHQH

j_gene: TRBJ2-7
v_gene: TRBV5-6
CDR3aa: ASSPKQGFTYEQY

j_gene: TRBJ2-7
v_gene: TRBV6-1
CDR3aa: ASSESVGEMSYEQY

j_gene: TRBJ2-7
v_gene: TRBV28
CDR3aa: ASSLSRGLGSFTGEQY

j_gene: TRBJ2-1
v_gene: TRBV5-1
CDR3aa: ASSLVCHYNKQF

j_gene: TRBJ2-5
v_gene: TRBV29-1
CDR3aa: SVDGHLAGPEKQY

j_gene: TRBJ1-6
v_gene: TRBV6-5
CDR3aa: VSSYSGSPLH

j_gene: TRBJ1-1
v_gene: TRBV6-5
CDR3aa: TSTYSRRGEAEAF

j_gene: TRBJ1-1
v_gene: TRBV29-1
CDR3aa: SVYMTRTEAF

j_gene: TRBJ2-3
v_gene: TRBV28
CDR3aa: ATTSSGTDKQY

j_gene: TRBJ2-3
v_gene: TRBV30
CDR3aa: AWSPRTPRFTDTQY

j_gene: TRBJ1-5
v_gene: TRBV20-1
CDR3aa: SARGPTGDQPQH

j_gene: TRBJ1-1
v_gene: TRBV6-5
CDR3aa: ASSYSRRSVNEAF

j_gene: TRBJ2-4
v_gene: TRBV29-1
CDR3aa: SVGDRVNFQY

j_gene: TRBJ2-7
v_gene: TRBV5-5
CDR3aa: ACSLYSQIYEEY

j_gene: TRBJ2-7
v_gene: TRBV12-3/TRBV12-4
CDR3aa: ASCSYRGNEQY

j_gene: TRBJ2-7
v_gene: TRBV12-3/TRBV12-4
CDR3aa: VSRSSGNEQY

j_gene: TRBJ2-3
v_gene: TRBV6-1
CDR3aa: ASRFGTDMQY

j_gene: TRBJ1-5
v_gene: TRBV10-3
CDR3aa: TINEEPLSNQPQH

j_gene: TRBJ2-6
v_gene: TRBV30
CDR3aa: AWNHRTIHPGANLLT

j_gene: TRBJ2-1
v_gene: TRBV7-8
CDR3aa: VSSPLSRKDEQF

j_gene: TRBJ1-5
v_gene: TRBV28
CDR3aa: ASSYDTNQPQH